The 7 T cell receptor beta chains below come from one sample, sequenced in a study of monozygotic twins with cystic fibrosis. Clones were read by immunoSEQ multiplex PCR, and TCRdb kept only the in-frame ones, dropping some. In the table there are around 14,000 clones, approximately 81% of which are singletons. Sequences were obtained from blood. The source of these receptors is a boy younger than 18 with cystic fibrosis.

The chain links TRBV19 to TRBJ1-6, with TRBD1 matching 10 bases. The CDR3 contains 16 residues. Trimming at V came to 2 bases and at J to 9 bases, leaving 7 bases not matched to a gene. CDR1 and CDR2 (germline): LNHDA, SQIVND (reference sequence). DNA for the CDR3: TGTGCCAGTAGTATACATGTGGGACAGGGGAGTTCACCCCTCCACTTT. Translating it yields CASSIHVGQGSSPLHF.

The chain joins TRBV30 to TRBJ1-5, with unresolved D. The germline V and J ends were trimmed by 1 base and 2 bases, with 6 bases remaining between them. The CDR3 contains 13 residues. Germline loops: CDR1 GTSNPN, CDR2 SVGIG (reference sequence). DNA for the CDR3: TGTGCCTGGAGTGGGCAGGGCAATCAGCCCCAGCATTTT. This gives the protein CAWSGQGNQPQHF.

This rearrangement joins TRBV29-1 to TRBJ1-2; no clear D gene. CDR1 and CDR2 from the germline V gene are SQVTM and ANQGSEA. Trimming took off 0 bases at V and 4 bases at J, with 12 bases between the two ends. The CDR3 is 14 amino acids. The CDR3 DNA reads as TGCAGCGTTGAAGAACGATACGGATCCTATGGCTACACCTTC. The encoded protein is CSVEERYGSYGYTF.

The rearrangement joins TRBV7-9 to TRBJ2-1; D gene ambiguous. The germline CDR1 and CDR2 sequences are SEHNR and FQNEAQ (reference sequence). This CDR3 has 11 amino acids. V was cut by 3 bases and J by 10 bases, with 7 bases left in between. CDR3 DNA sequence: TGTGCCAGCAGCTTCTCGGCCGAGCAGTTCTTC. It specifies CASSFSAEQFF.

This chain connects TRBV11-2 to TRBJ2-7; D is uncertain. The germline CDR1 and CDR2 sequences are SGHAT and FQNNGV. This CDR3 is built from 12 residues. V was cut by 5 bases and J by 6 bases, with 11 bases left in between. CDR3 sequence: CASSIDRSEQYF. Written as DNA, the CDR3 is TGTGCCAGCAGCATTGACCGTAGCGAGCAGTACTTC. Supplemented by reference TRBV11-2 and TRBJ2-7, the full variable domain reads EAGVAQSPRYKIIEKRQSVAFWCNPISGHATLYWYQQILGQGPKLLIQFQNNGVVDDSQLPKDRFSAERLKGVDSTLKIQPAKLEDSAVYLCASSIDRSEQYFGPGTRLTVT.

The J gene is TRBJ1-4, the V gene TRBV6-1, with 7 bases fitting TRBD1. Germline values: CDR1 MNHNS, CDR2 SASEGT. There are 15 residues in the CDR3. The junction had 3 bases not matched to a gene; V was cut back by 0 bases and J by 5 bases. CDR3 sequence: CASSEAGRGNEKLFF. CDR3 DNA: TGTGCCAGCAGTGAAGCCGGCAGGGGGAATGAAAAACTGTTTTTT.

This sequence joins TRBV7-8 and TRBJ2-7; D might be TRBD1 (5 bases). V was cut by 1 base and J by 1 base, with 8 bases left in between. Per the germline V gene, CDR1 is SGHVS and CDR2 is FQNEAQ. The CDR3 extends over 14 amino acids. CDR3 in amino acids: CASSLGKGSYEQYF. In DNA, the CDR3 is TGTGCCAGCAGCTTAGGCAAGGGGTCCTACGAGCAGTACTTC.